This TCR beta chain came from a study of blood T cell repertoires in COVID-19. Study information: COVID-19 samples, acute and convalescent, were from the United States, Italy and Spain. PBMCs, B-cell-depleted T cells, or T cells were the source of the cDNA or gDNA that made up the material.

This clone was seen a few times. The CDR3 length is 14 residues. Trimming removed 7 bases from V and 5 bases from J, with 15 bases in between. CDR1 is MNHNS and CDR2 is SASEGT in the germline V gene. In the original workflow: By means of reference gene primer amplification, nucleated cell counts were estimated. Repertoires were generated with immunoSEQ multiplex PCR, while TCRdb's copy carries only in-frame clones and drops some. That table furnishes V, J and clone size, whereas the DNA furnished D and trimming. The sample yields about 260,000 clones, 85% to 90% seen once. The sample comprised peripheral blood. This TCR came from a middle-aged woman who had recovered from COVID-19. The V gene is TRBV6-1, the J gene TRBJ1-5; tentatively, D is TRBD1 (6 bases). CDR3 nucleotide sequence: TGTGCCAGCACCCCACCCGGGGGGCATCAGCCCCAGCATTTT. It specifies CASTPPGGHQPQHF.